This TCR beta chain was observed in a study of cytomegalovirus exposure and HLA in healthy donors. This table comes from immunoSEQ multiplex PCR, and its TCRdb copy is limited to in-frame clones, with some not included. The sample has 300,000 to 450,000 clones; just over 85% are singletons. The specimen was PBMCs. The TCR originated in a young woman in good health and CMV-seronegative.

CDR3 sequence: CASSSWGLAGADEQFF. In nucleotides, the CDR3 is TGTGCCAGCAGTTCCTGGGGACTAGCGGGAGCGGATGAGCAGTTCTTC. The V gene is TRBV27, the J gene TRBJ2-1; TRBD2 matches at 14 bases. Germline V gene lookup returns CDR1 MNHEY and CDR2 SMNVEV (reference sequence). V dropped 4 bases and J dropped 8; count of bases not matched to a gene: 7. The CDR3 is 16 amino acids.